Each of the 32 T cell receptor beta chains below was sequenced from the same sample in a study of T cell repertoires in cytomegalovirus infection. MiXCR, run by TCRdb on the reads, gives a single entry per CDR3 protein. In the table there are about 310,000 distinct CDR3 sequences, around 10% of which are singletons. Source material: PBMCs. These receptors were collected from a human donor in good health (CMV status not recorded). Some clones in this sample may be carry-over from other donors' samples.

This clonotype was picked up many times. This rearrangement joins TRBV20-1 to TRBJ1-2; D call uncertain. Germline CDR1 and CDR2: DFQATT and SNEGSKA (reference sequence). The CDR3 length is 12 residues. V lost 6 bases, J lost 4 bases, and 12 bases lay in between. The CDR3 region has the DNA TGCAGTGCCGACCGGAAGGGCTATGGCTACACCTTC. This translates into CSADRKGYGYTF.

This clonotype was detected many times. The chain is built from TRBV7-8 and TRBJ2-7; 8 nucleotides align to TRBD2. Germline lookup yields CDR1 SGHVS and CDR2 FQNEAQ. V shed 1 base, J shed 0 bases, and the junction held 11 bases outside the gene matches. The CDR3 spans 18 residues. The CDR3 coding sequence is TGTGCCAGCAGCTTAGTAGCTTCGGGGGGGGCCTTCTCCTACGAGCAGTACTTC. Translation gives CASSLVASGGAFSYEQYF.

This clonotype was detected ten times or more. The chain recombines TRBV7-9 with TRBJ2-1; 7 bases line up with TRBD1. CDR3 length: 14 residues. The germline gives CDR1 SEHNR, CDR2 FQNEAQ (reference sequence). With V trimmed by 5 bases and J by 10 bases, 11 bases remained unmatched. This CDR3 reads CASSGTALRVEQFF. The CDR3, as DNA: TGTGCCAGCAGCGGGACAGCCCTCCGAGTAGAGCAGTTCTTC.

This clonotype was recorded many times. This chain connects TRBV28 to TRBJ2-7, with D possibly matching TRBD1 (5 bases). This CDR3 is built from 17 residues. The V end lost 6 bases, the J end lost 0 bases, and 21 bases lay between the germline ends. Germline lookup yields CDR1 MDHEN and CDR2 SYDVKM. As DNA, the CDR3 is TGTGCCAGCAGCCTTAGAATCCCCAGACAGCGCTCCTACGAGCAGTACTTC. Protein product: CASSLRIPRQRSYEQYF.

This clonotype occurred many times. The chain links TRBV15 to TRBJ2-1; possible D gene TRBD1, 6 bases. Per germline, CDR1 LNHNV and CDR2 YYDKDF (reference sequence). The germline V and J ends were trimmed by 0 bases and 4 bases, with 19 bases remaining between them. The CDR3 totals 18 residues. The CDR3 is CATSRDLTAGVGYNEQFF. Here the CDR3 DNA reads TGTGCCACCAGCAGAGATTTAACGGCAGGGGTTGGGTACAATGAGCAGTTCTTC.

The V and J genes are TRBV29-1 and TRBJ2-4; perhaps TRBD2 as D (6 bases). Germline CDR1 is SQVTM and CDR2 is ANQGSEA. Trimming took 3 bases from V and 8 from J, leaving 11 bases between them. The CDR3 has 12 amino acids. CDR3 nucleotide sequence: TGCAGCGTTGATACGGGACTGGACATTCAGTACTTC. It yields the protein CSVDTGLDIQYF. Drawing the rest from reference TRBV29-1 and TRBJ2-4, the complete variable domain is SAVISQKPSRDICQRGTSLTIQCQVDSQVTMMFWYRQQPGQSLTLIATANQGSEATYESGFVIDKFPISRPNLTFSTLTVSNMSPEDSSIYLCSVDTGLDIQYFGAGTRLSVL.

Here the CDR3 reads CSARDWLGQGGKKMGEGYTF. CDR3 in DNA: TGCAGTGCTAGAGATTGGTTAGGACAGGGGGGAAAGAAGATGGGGGAAGGCTACACCTTC. This chain joins TRBV20-1 and TRBJ1-2; 10 bases align to TRBD1. The germline CDR1 and CDR2 sequences are DFQATT and SNEGSKA (reference sequence). With 0 bases clipped from V and 8 bases from J, the junction kept 24 bases outside the gene matches. The CDR3 totals 20 residues.

This clonotype was seen a few times. The rearrangement joins TRBV28 to TRBJ2-4; the match to TRBD1 covers 7 bases. The CDR3 totals 15 residues. Germline CDR1 reads MDHEN; CDR2 reads SYDVKM. V shed 4 bases, J shed 2 bases, and the junction held 5 bases outside the gene matches. The CDR3 nucleotides are TGTGCCAGCAGTTCTCTACAGGGGTCCAAAAACATTCAGTACTTC. The encoded protein is CASSSLQGSKNIQYF.

This clonotype was counted many times. The rearrangement links TRBV20-1 to TRBJ2-5, with D uncertain. The V gene lost 1 base and the J gene lost 2 bases, with 8 bases spanning the gap. The CDR3 is 13 residues long. Germline CDR1 reads DFQATT; CDR2 reads SNEGSKA (reference sequence). The CDR3 nucleotides are TGCAGTGCTAGAGGAAGGGTTCAAGAGACCCAGTACTTC. Its protein is CSARGRVQETQYF.

The sample holds many counts of this clonotype. V usage is TRBV7-9 and J usage is TRBJ2-6; D not resolved. Trimming took 5 bases from V and 1 from J, leaving 12 bases between them. CDR1 is SEHNR and CDR2 is FQNEAQ in the germline V gene (reference sequence). There are 16 residues in the CDR3. CDR3 sequence: CASSPRSSSGANVLTF. CDR3 bases: TGTGCCAGCAGCCCCCGTTCAAGTTCTGGGGCCAACGTCCTGACTTTC.

This clonotype was recorded many times. The rearrangement uses TRBV6-5 and TRBJ2-1; 8 nucleotides align to TRBD1. The V gene's germline CDR1 is MNHEY and CDR2 SVGAGI. CDR3 size: 16 residues. Germline trimming cut 2 bases from V and 6 bases from J; bases unmatched to any gene: 9. The CDR3 DNA reads as TGTGCCAGCAGTTACGGGGCCGGGACAGGCATCAATGAGCAGTTCTTC. Its translation is CASSYGAGTGINEQFF.

This clonotype was seen repeatedly, ten times or more. This sequence joins TRBV27 and TRBJ2-3; 9 nucleotides align to TRBD1. The CDR3 runs to 14 residues. V was clipped by 6 bases and J by 6 bases; unmatched bases: 7. Looked up from germline, CDR1 is MNHEY and CDR2 is SMNVEV (reference sequence). The CDR3 spells CASSRTGGVDTQYF. CDR3 nucleotides: TGTGCCAGCAGCCGAACAGGGGGCGTTGATACGCAGTATTTT.

This clonotype was counted ten times or more. The V and J genes are TRBV7-9 and TRBJ1-1; D remains unclear. Germline V gene lookup returns CDR1 SEHNR and CDR2 FQNEAQ (reference sequence). The CDR3 consists of 11 residues. The V end was cut by 8 bases, the J end by 4 bases, with 8 bases between. The CDR3 nucleotides read TGTGCCAGCTTAGTAGGCACTGAAGCTTTCTTT. Its protein product is CASLVGTEAFF.

Many counts were recorded for this clonotype. The rearrangement links TRBV20-1 to TRBJ2-5; D remains ambiguous. The V end lost 3 bases, the J end lost 1 base, and 12 bases lay between the germline ends. CDR1 and CDR2 from the germline V gene are DFQATT and SNEGSKA (reference sequence). This CDR3 contains 14 residues. The CDR3 DNA sequence: TGCAGTGCTAGGCTTATCGGAATCCAAGAGACCCAGTACTTC. Translated, it gives CSARLIGIQETQYF.

This clonotype was seen many times. The rearrangement links TRBV6-1 to TRBJ2-3; D is perhaps TRBD2 (6 bases). CDR3 length: 16 residues. Germline V lookup: CDR1 MNHNS, CDR2 SASEGT. The ends were cut back, 5 bases at V and 1 base at J, with 16 bases in the middle. The CDR3 region is CASSPRLGPRTDTQYF. The CDR3 DNA is TGTGCCAGCAGTCCCAGACTAGGGCCCCGCACAGATACGCAGTATTTT.

V gene TRBV20-1 combines with J gene TRBJ1-6; TRBD1 matches at 7 bases. The CDR3 spans 14 residues. Germline trimming cut 4 bases from V and 8 bases from J; bases unmatched to any gene: 8. The germline CDR1 and CDR2 sequences are DFQATT and SNEGSKA (reference sequence). CDR3 bases: TGCAGTGCTATATCGGGACAGAGTCATTCACCCCTCCACTTT. Translated: CSAISGQSHSPLHF.

The table lists this clonotype with many counts. The chain recombines TRBV12-3 or TRBV12-4 with TRBJ1-5; no clear D. This CDR3 spans 15 amino acids. V was shortened by 7 bases and J by 0 bases, with 13 bases between the two germline ends. The CDR3 spells CASKPQSNSNQPQHF. CDR3 DNA: TGTGCCAGCAAACCCCAGTCTAATAGCAATCAGCCCCAGCATTTT.

This clonotype came up many times. The V and J genes are TRBV6-2 or TRBV6-3 and TRBJ2-1; 10 bases are a match to TRBD2. The CDR3 has 15 amino acids. V was clipped by 4 bases and J by 6 bases; unmatched bases: 6. The V gene's germline CDR1 is MNHEY and CDR2 SVGEGT. CDR3 protein: CASSWLAGAFNEQFF. The CDR3 nucleotides read TGTGCCAGCAGTTGGCTAGCGGGGGCCTTCAATGAGCAGTTCTTC.

This chain links TRBV7-9 with TRBJ1-4; 8 positions agree with TRBD1. CDR3 size: 14 residues. CDR1 SEHNR and CDR2 FQNEAQ come from the germline V gene (reference sequence). J gave up 8 bases and V 3 bases, and 5 bases lay outside the gene matches. The CDR3 DNA is TGTGCCAGCAGCTTTCAGGGGGCAGACGAAAAACTGTTTTTT. This encodes CASSFQGADEKLFF.

The table lists this clonotype with many counts. The chain uses TRBV7-9 and TRBJ1-2, with D perhaps matching TRBD1 (6 bases). The V gene lost 8 bases and the J gene lost 4 bases, with 14 bases spanning the gap. This CDR3 has 13 residues. The germline gives CDR1 SEHNR, CDR2 FQNEAQ (reference sequence). The CDR3: CASGTDRIYGYTF. The DNA of the CDR3 is TGTGCCAGCGGGACGGACAGAATCTATGGCTACACCTTC.

This clonotype was counted ten times or more. The chain couples TRBV6-2 or TRBV6-3 to TRBJ1-3, with unresolved D. The CDR3 has 14 amino acids. V was clipped by 7 bases and J by 2 bases, with 12 bases between them. In germline, CDR1 is MNHEY, CDR2 SVGEGT. CDR3 nucleotide sequence: TGTGCCAGCACCGAGGAAACCACTGGAAACACCATATATTTT. Translation: CASTEETTGNTIYF.

The chain is built from TRBV18 and TRBJ1-6, with D hard to call. CDR3 length: 16 residues. CDR1 and CDR2 (germline): KGHSH, LQKENI. V shed 3 bases and J shed 0 bases, with 9 bases lying between them. The CDR3 coding sequence is TGTGCCAGCTCACCCGTCATGAGCTCCTATAATTCACCCCTCCACTTT. Translated: CASSPVMSSYNSPLHF.

This clonotype was counted at least ten times. The rearrangement links TRBV7-8 to TRBJ1-5; TRBD1 aligns across 7 bases. The CDR3 length is 15 residues. Germline V lookup: CDR1 SGHVS, CDR2 FQNEAQ. V gave up 6 bases and J gave up 4 bases; unmatched junction bases: 9. The CDR3 sequence is CASSFRGQGNQPQHF. The CDR3 region has the DNA TGTGCCAGCAGTTTTAGGGGGCAGGGTAATCAGCCCCAGCATTTT.

This clonotype was recorded many times. The chain couples TRBV25-1 to TRBJ2-3; possibly TRBD1 for D (6 bases). The CDR3 spans 16 residues. The V gene's germline CDR1 is MGHDK and CDR2 SYGVNS. The V gene lost 3 bases and the J gene lost 3 bases, with 16 bases spanning the gap. The CDR3 here is CASSDQQGHWTDTQYF. The CDR3 DNA follows: TGTGCCAGCAGTGACCAACAGGGACATTGGACAGATACGCAGTATTTT.

Many counts were recorded for this clonotype. The junction shows a germline mismatch at one end, possibly a read error. CDR3 sequence (DNA): TGTGCCAGTAGTATGTACCAGGGGGCCACAAACATTCAGTACTTC. This gives the protein CASSMYQGATNIQYF. V gene TRBV19 combines with J gene TRBJ2-4; 8 bases fit TRBD1. CDR3 size: 15 residues. Germline values: CDR1 LNHDA, CDR2 SQIVND (reference sequence).

The chain joins TRBV12-3 or TRBV12-4 to TRBJ2-5, with 7 bases fitting TRBD1. This CDR3 spans 15 amino acids. Trimming at V came to 4 bases and at J to 1 base, leaving 6 bases not matched to a gene. The CDR3 DNA reads as TGTGCCAGCAGTTACAGGGGAGTCTTCCAAGAGACCCAGTACTTC. Its protein product is CASSYRGVFQETQYF.

This clonotype was recorded at least ten times. This sequence joins TRBV7-2 and TRBJ1-5; D not resolved. CDR3 length equals 13 residues. The V gene lost 5 bases and the J gene lost 3 bases, with 8 bases spanning the gap. Per the germline V gene, CDR1 is SGHTA and CDR2 is FQGNSA. This chain's CDR3 is CASSPSTNQPQHF. CDR3 nucleotides: TGTGCCAGCAGCCCATCAACCAATCAGCCCCAGCATTTT.

The chain links TRBV20-1 to TRBJ2-1; 9 bases align to TRBD2. Germline values: CDR1 DFQATT, CDR2 SNEGSKA (reference sequence). This CDR3 contains 13 residues. J lost 5 bases, V lost 5 bases, and 4 bases had no gene match. The CDR3 loop is CSALGLANNEQFF. The CDR3 coding sequence is TGCAGTGCTCTGGGACTAGCAAACAATGAGCAGTTCTTC.

This clonotype occurred many times. The V call is TRBV7-2, the J call TRBJ1-3; possibly TRBD1 for D (5 bases). The CDR3 covers 17 residues. Germline assignment: CDR1 SGHTA and CDR2 FQGNSA. V was shortened by 5 bases and J by 0 bases, with 17 bases between the two germline ends. The chain's CDR3 is CASSAQPGRISGNTIYF. CDR3 nucleotides: TGTGCCAGCAGCGCACAACCGGGACGGATCTCTGGAAACACCATATATTTT.

This clonotype has at least ten counts. CDR3: CSARDQGSGDYNEQFF. The CDR3, as DNA: TGCAGTGCTAGAGATCAAGGGAGCGGGGACTACAATGAGCAGTTCTTC. The genes are TRBV20-1 and TRBJ2-1; 7 bases fit TRBD2. The V gene end was trimmed by 0 bases and the J gene end by 3 bases; junction bases not matched to a gene: 8. This CDR3 is 16 amino acids long. Looked up from germline, CDR1 is DFQATT and CDR2 is SNEGSKA (reference sequence).

The gene calls are TRBV28 and TRBJ1-3; TRBD1 is a possible D gene (6 bases). The CDR3 loop spans 17 amino acids. Per the germline V gene, CDR1 is MDHEN and CDR2 is SYDVKM. V dropped 4 bases and J dropped 8 bases, with 24 bases sitting between them. The CDR3 DNA follows: TGTGCCAGCAGTTCCGCGGGTGACAGGCCGGGGGGCCACACCATATATTTT. It translates to CASSSAGDRPGGHTIYF.

This clonotype was seen ten or more times. The V and J genes are TRBV12-3 or TRBV12-4 and TRBJ2-3, with D perhaps TRBD2 (7 bases). V lost 8 bases, J lost 6 bases, and 18 bases lay in between. CDR3 length: 14 amino acids. The chain's CDR3 is CASSLRGAADTQYF. CDR3 DNA sequence: TGTGCCAGCTCGTTACGGGGGGCAGCTGATACGCAGTATTTT.